This is a list of T cell receptor beta chains from one sample in a study of T cell changes during pregnancy in multiple sclerosis. The data were produced by immunoSEQ multiplex PCR, yet TCRdb's version contains in-frame clones alone and is incomplete. The sample carries tens of thousands of clones, 90% to 95% recorded once. The starting material was peripheral blood, obtained before pregnancy. The receptors were gathered from a female donor with multiple sclerosis, enrolled in a pregnancy study. Each CDR3 is given with its conserved first and last residue. A D gene is named only where the DNA matches it firmly. Clone size is shown for a subset of rows, as once, few, many or a class of expanded clone.

clone size	D gene	V gene	J gene	CDR3 protein	CDR3 DNA
.	TRBD1	TRBV5-1	TRBJ1-1	CASSLVGGTGDTEAFF	TGCGCCAGCAGCTTGGTGGGGGGGACAGGGGACACTGAAGCTTTCTTT
.	TRBD1	TRBV15	TRBJ2-7	CATSREPGQAYEQYF	TGTGCCACCAGCAGAGAACCAGGACAGGCCTACGAGCAGTACTTC
.	.	TRBV5-1	TRBJ1-2	CASSSWGTTGYGYTF	TGCGCCAGCAGCTCCTGGGGGACTACGGGGTATGGCTACACCTTC
.	TRBD2	TRBV7-2	TRBJ2-7	CASSFPSGRGEQYF	TGTGCCAGCAGCTTCCCTAGCGGGAGGGGCGAGCAGTACTTC
once	.	TRBV19	TRBJ2-7	CASSSGQGAEQYF	.
.	.	TRBV7-6	TRBJ2-1	CASSLEDKQFF	TGTGCCAGCAGCCTCGAGGATAAGCAGTTCTTC
.	.	TRBV27	TRBJ1-2	CASSLGGLYGYTF	TGTGCCAGCAGTTTAGGTGGGCTCTATGGCTACACCTTC
.	.	TRBV5-6	TRBJ2-1	CASSLAGGRREFF	TGTGCCAGCAGCTTGGCCGGGGGAAGGCGAGAGTTCTTC
.	.	TRBV28	TRBJ1-1	CASSFGEAFF	TGTGCCAGCAGTTTCGGGGAAGCTTTCTTT
.	.	TRBV6-5	TRBJ2-1	CASSSGRPNEQFF	TGTGCCAGCAGTTCCGGGAGACCCAATGAGCAGTTCTTC
.	TRBD1	TRBV7-6	TRBJ1-1	CASSLDRGREAFF	TGTGCCAGCAGCTTAGATAGGGGGCGGGAAGCTTTCTTT
.	TRBD2	TRBV28	TRBJ2-1	CASSSSGKGNEQFF	TGTGCCAGCAGTTCTAGCGGGAAGGGCAATGAGCAGTTCTTC
.	TRBD2	TRBV5-4	TRBJ2-1	CASSLAGGSSYNEQFF	TGTGCCAGCAGCCTTGCGGGCGGGAGCTCCTACAATGAGCAGTTCTTC
.	TRBD1	TRBV28	TRBJ2-7	CASSPRTGGEQYF	TGTGCCAGCAGTCCTAGGACAGGGGGCGAGCAGTACTTC
.	.	TRBV28	TRBJ1-2	CASSSRGAGSLVGYTF	TGTGCCAGCAGTTCCCGGGGGGCAGGGTCACTAGTTGGCTACACCTTC
.	TRBD1	TRBV4-1	TRBJ2-7	CASSLSGQGAYEQYF	TGCGCCAGCAGCCTATCAGGACAGGGGGCCTACGAGCAGTACTTC
.	TRBD1	TRBV28	TRBJ1-2	CASSSPGDRGYYGYTF	TGTGCCAGCAGTTCACCGGGGGACAGGGGATACTATGGCTACACCTTC
.	.	TRBV7-9	TRBJ2-5	CASSPLQETQYF	TGTGCCAGCAGCCCTCTACAAGAGACCCAGTACTTC
.	.	TRBV27	TRBJ1-1	CASSFYGAGGMVTEAFF	TGTGCCAGCAGTTTTTATGGGGCGGGGGGGATGGTCACTGAAGCTTTCTTT
.	.	TRBV6-6	TRBJ2-5	CASSSVETQYF	TGTGCCAGCAGTTCCGTGGAGACCCAGTACTTC